This is a list of T cell receptor beta chains from one sample in a study. One entry per CDR3 protein results from TCRdb running MiXCR on the RT-PCR reads. The table lists more than 550,000 distinct CDR3 sequences, 13% to 15% of them singletons, with roughly 4% in the top ten. Sequencing was performed on memory CD4+ T cells from blood. The receptors were sampled from a female donor in good health, serving as a healthy control. Both conserved end residues are trimmed from each CDR3. Clone size is not always given. Where it is, it says once, few, many or a class for expanded clones.

V gene,J gene,clone size,CDR3 protein
TRBV11-2,TRBJ1-1,-,ASSLGQGGVGTEAF
TRBV7-2,TRBJ1-2,few,ASSPTGTGLGYT
TRBV5-1,TRBJ2-1,few,ASSFGGANEQF
TRBV28,TRBJ2-7,-,ASSPNGVTPYEQY
TRBV6-1,TRBJ1-1,few,ASSEELGTGGRSTEAF
TRBV6-2/TRBV6-3,TRBJ2-3,-,ASSYPTSGRASSTDTQY
TRBV29-1,TRBJ2-3,few,SVPGLAGGFSTDTQY
TRBV5-1,TRBJ2-5,few,ASSQEGSDAY
TRBV7-2,TRBJ1-2,few,ASSRGQGVFGGYT
TRBV9,TRBJ1-5,few,ASSPHGGDNQPQH
TRBV7-2,TRBJ2-5,few,ASGTGKGETQY
TRBV25-1,TRBJ2-1,few,ASSPGTGGAGWKYEQF
TRBV6-6,TRBJ2-3,-,ASSSSFVNTQY
TRBV20-1,TRBJ2-3,many,SVIPGRQLLRDTQY
TRBV20-1,TRBJ2-7,many,SARDFAGGQWEQY
TRBV30,TRBJ2-5,-,AWDLAAQETQY
TRBV3-1,TRBJ2-6,-,ASSLGAGYGPNVLT
TRBV27,TRBJ2-7,few,ASGSWTVPYEQY
TRBV7-9,TRBJ2-5,many,ASSLANGGRETQY
TRBV20-1,TRBJ2-7,-,SARDPTGMASEQY
TRBV9,TRBJ1-1,-,ASSVGYGTGGDETEAF
TRBV24-1,TRBJ1-2,few,ATSGQPNYGYT
TRBV20-1,TRBJ1-6,many,SARDRQGAGNSPLH
TRBV12-3/TRBV12-4,TRBJ1-2,many,ASSLSDRGLYGYT
TRBV7-7,TRBJ2-1,many,ASSLGVGDEQF
TRBV15,TRBJ1-2,many,ATSRDESSYT
TRBV20-1,TRBJ2-1,few,SALTVGTVAYNEQF
TRBV6-1,TRBJ1-1,-,ASTIGQRAEAF
TRBV7-2,TRBJ2-2,many,ASSRTGNTGELF
TRBV25-1,TRBJ2-1,-,ASNRNNEQF
TRBV12-3/TRBV12-4,TRBJ2-2,-,ASSLLAGGDSGELF
TRBV3-1,TRBJ2-1,few,ASSQGITNEQF
TRBV6-5,TRBJ1-5,few,ASSSAGTANQPQH
TRBV12-3/TRBV12-4,TRBJ2-2,many,ASSPTHDAGELF
TRBV29-1,TRBJ2-1,many,SASVPGNEQF
TRBV7-9,TRBJ2-3,-,ASSPTTSGRSDTQY
TRBV27,TRBJ1-2,few,ASSPWTGRGYT
TRBV20-1,TRBJ2-5,many,SAPRQLAGRETQY
TRBV10-3,TRBJ2-1,many,ATDYGLAAYNEQF
TRBV7-2,TRBJ2-3,few,ASSLARDNTQY
TRBV18,TRBJ2-1,many,ASSPWKGALSYNEQF
TRBV20-1,TRBJ1-1,many,SARETGSFLEAF
TRBV12-3/TRBV12-4,TRBJ2-5,few,ASLGLQETQY
TRBV20-1,TRBJ1-6,few,SASSSQGPNSPLH
TRBV12-3/TRBV12-4,TRBJ2-1,few,ASSFFGLAAYNEQF
TRBV9,TRBJ2-1,-,ASSAQRGPYNEQF
TRBV6-2/TRBV6-3,TRBJ2-7,many,ASSSGQSYEQY
TRBV6-5,TRBJ1-1,few,ASAFTAHTEAF
TRBV10-2,TRBJ2-7,many,ASREGSGGDEQY
TRBV10-3,TRBJ2-7,-,AISATVRSSYEQY
TRBV12-3/TRBV12-4,TRBJ2-1,-,ASSFPIRLAGGQNEQF
TRBV5-1,TRBJ2-2,few,ASGPRGTGGSNTGELF
TRBV28,TRBJ1-5,-,ASSTTGLGGGMPQH